This T cell receptor beta chain was observed in a study of T cell changes during pregnancy in multiple sclerosis. CDR3 length equals 14 residues. Germline CDR1 reads MNHEY; CDR2 reads SMNVEV (reference sequence). V lost 2 bases and J lost 4; bases outside the gene matches: 3. TCRdb's copy holds only in-frame clones and misses some; the assay was immunoSEQ multiplex PCR. The sample lists fewer than 90,000 clones; 94% were seen once. This clone showed up just a few times. This receptor was identified in a female donor in good health, enrolled as a control in a pregnancy study. This specimen was peripheral blood, taken after pregnancy. The chain uses TRBV27 and TRBJ1-1; 8 nucleotides match TRBD1. The CDR3 DNA reads TGTGCCAGCAGTTTACAGGGGGCGAGCACTGAAGCTTTCTTT. Encoded protein: CASSLQGASTEAFF.